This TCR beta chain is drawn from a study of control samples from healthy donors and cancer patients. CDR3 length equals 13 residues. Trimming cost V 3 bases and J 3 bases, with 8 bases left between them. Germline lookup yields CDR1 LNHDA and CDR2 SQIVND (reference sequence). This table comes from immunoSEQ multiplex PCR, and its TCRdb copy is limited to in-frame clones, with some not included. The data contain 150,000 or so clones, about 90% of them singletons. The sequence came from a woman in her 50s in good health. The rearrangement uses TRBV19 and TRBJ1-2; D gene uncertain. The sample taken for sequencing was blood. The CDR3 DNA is TGTGCCAGTAGTATTCACAGCTACTATGGCTACACCTTC. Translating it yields CASSIHSYYGYTF.